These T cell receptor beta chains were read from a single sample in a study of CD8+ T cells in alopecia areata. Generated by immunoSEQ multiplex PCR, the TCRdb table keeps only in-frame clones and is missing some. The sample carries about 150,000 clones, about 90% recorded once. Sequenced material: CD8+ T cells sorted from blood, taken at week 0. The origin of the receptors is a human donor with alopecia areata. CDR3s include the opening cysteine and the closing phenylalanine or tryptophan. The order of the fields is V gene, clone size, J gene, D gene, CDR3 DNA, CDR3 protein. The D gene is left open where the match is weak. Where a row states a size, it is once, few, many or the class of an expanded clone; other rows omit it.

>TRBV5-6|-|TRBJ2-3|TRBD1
TGTGCCAGCAGCTTGGCGGGACAGGGGGCGGCAGATACGCAGTATTTT
CASSLAGQGAADTQYF
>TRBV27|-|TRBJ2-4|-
TGTGCCAGCCCCCCGTTGGGAATGGAGGCCAAAAACATTCAGTACTTC
CASPPLGMEAKNIQYF
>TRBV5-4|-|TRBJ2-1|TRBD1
TGTGCCAGCAGCACAGGACAGGGGCCCTACAATGAGCAGTTCTTC
CASSTGQGPYNEQFF
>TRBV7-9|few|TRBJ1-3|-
TGTGCCAGCAGCCCACCGCAGGGAGACACCATATATTTT
CASSPPQGDTIYF
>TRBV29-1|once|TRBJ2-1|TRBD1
TGCAGCGTTGAACCCACAGGGGTAGGCTTCGATGAGCAGTTCTTC
CSVEPTGVGFDEQFF
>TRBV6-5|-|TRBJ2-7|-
TGTGCCAGCAGTTACGAGGGCCCGCTGGACGAGCAGTACTTC
CASSYEGPLDEQYF
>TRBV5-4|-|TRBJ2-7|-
TGTGCCAGCAGCTTGCACTGGGGATCTCGGGAGCAGTACTTC
CASSLHWGSREQYF
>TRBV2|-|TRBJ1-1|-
TGTGCCAGCGGGACACCAAACACTGAAGCTTTCTTT
CASGTPNTEAFF
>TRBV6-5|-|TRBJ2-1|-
TGTGCCAGCACCATTTTTGAGGGGGTCGATGAGCAGTTCTTC
CASTIFEGVDEQFF
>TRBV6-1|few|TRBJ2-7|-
TGTGCCAGCAGCGAAGGAACTGTCTCCTACGAGCAGTACTTC
CASSEGTVSYEQYF
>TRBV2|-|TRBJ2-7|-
TGTGCCACGGATTTGAGAGGGGACCACTACGAGCAGTACTTC
CATDLRGDHYEQYF
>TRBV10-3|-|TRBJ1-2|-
TGTGCCATCAGTGAGGGGGGAACTTTCTATGGCTACACCTTC
CAISEGGTFYGYTF
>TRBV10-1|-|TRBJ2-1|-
TGCGCCAGCAGTGGTTGGGGCTCCCTGGGCTACAATGAGCAGTTCTTC
CASSGWGSLGYNEQFF
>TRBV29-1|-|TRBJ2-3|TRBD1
TGCAGCCTCACAGTGACAGGGCGAACCACAGATACGCAGTATTTT
CSLTVTGRTTDTQYF
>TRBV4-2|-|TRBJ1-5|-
TGTGCCAGCAGCCACCCCGGAGGGAATCAGCCCCAGCATTTT
CASSHPGGNQPQHF
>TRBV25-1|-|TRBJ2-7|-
TGTGCCAGCAGTGGCGGGGAGGGGGGGACAGTATCCTACGAGCAGTACTTC
CASSGGEGGTVSYEQYF
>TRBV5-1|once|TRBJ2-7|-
TGCGCCAGCAGCTTGACTCAGACAGGCGGGGCCTACGAGCAGTACTTC
CASSLTQTGGAYEQYF
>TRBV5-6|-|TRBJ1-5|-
TGTGCCAGCAGCTACCAAATATATAGAGACAATCAGCCCCAGCATTTT
CASSYQIYRDNQPQHF
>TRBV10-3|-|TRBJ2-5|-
TGTGCCACCGCCGGGCCTGCAGAGACCCAGTACTTC
CATAGPAETQYF
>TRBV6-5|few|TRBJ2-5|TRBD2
TGTGCCAGCAGCAGGACTAGCGAGGAAGAGACCCAGTACTTC
CASSRTSEEETQYF
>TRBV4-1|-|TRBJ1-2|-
TGCGCCAGCAGCCAAGACAGCCCAGAGGGCTACACCTTC
CASSQDSPEGYTF
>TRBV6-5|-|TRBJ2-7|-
TGTGCCAGCAGTCTGGGGCTCTCACCTTCCTACGAGCAGTACTTC
CASSLGLSPSYEQYF
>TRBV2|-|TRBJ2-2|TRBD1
TGTGCCAGCAGTGAATACACAGGGGGCTCACCGAACACCGGGGAGCTGTTTTTT
CASSEYTGGSPNTGELFF
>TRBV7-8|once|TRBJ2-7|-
TGTGCCAGCAGCCTCATGGGAAGCTCCTACGAGCAGTACTTC
CASSLMGSSYEQYF
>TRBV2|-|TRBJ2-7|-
TGTGCCAGCAGTGAAAGGGCCTCCCCATACGAGCAGTACTTC
CASSERASPYEQYF
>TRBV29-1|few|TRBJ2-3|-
TGCAGCGTTTTTACCAGCAACACAGATACGCAGTATTTT
CSVFTSNTDTQYF
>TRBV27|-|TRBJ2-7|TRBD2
TGTGCCAGCAGCCCTAGCGGGGGACCCTACGAGCAGTACTTC
CASSPSGGPYEQYF
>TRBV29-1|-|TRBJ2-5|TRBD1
TGCAGCGCGACTGACAGGGGGCGAGAGACCCAGTACTTC
CSATDRGRETQYF
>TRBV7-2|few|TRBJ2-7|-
TGTGCCAGCAGCTTGGGGATCTCCTACGAGCAGTACTTC
CASSLGISYEQYF
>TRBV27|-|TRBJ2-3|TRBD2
TGTGCCAGCAGTGGTAGCGGGGGACCTCAGATTTACACAGATACGCAGTATTTT
CASSGSGGPQIYTDTQYF
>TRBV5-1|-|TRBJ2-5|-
TGCGCCAGCAGCTTGGGGGGGACCCAGTACTTC
CASSLGGTQYF
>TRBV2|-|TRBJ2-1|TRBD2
TGTGCCAGCAGCGGACTAGCGGGGGACAATGAGCAGTTCTTC
CASSGLAGDNEQFF
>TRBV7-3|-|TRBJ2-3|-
TGTGCCACCTCAAATACGGGGGCTCTCGGTGATACGCAGTATTTT
CATSNTGALGDTQYF
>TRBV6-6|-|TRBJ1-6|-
TGTGCCAGCAGTAAGCTCACCGGTGAGAATTCACCCCTCCACTTT
CASSKLTGENSPLHF
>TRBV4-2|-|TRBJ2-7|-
TGTGCCAGCAGCCAAAAGGGCGAGCAGTACTTC
CASSQKGEQYF
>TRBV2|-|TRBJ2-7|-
TGTGCCAGCAGTGAAGACGAACAGGCCTACTACGAGCAGTACTTC
CASSEDEQAYYEQYF